The present TCR beta chain was sequenced within a study of T cells in Graves' hyperthyroidism and ophthalmopathy. Study in general: Before any treatment, at initial diagnosis, peripheral blood was collected. Study-wide points: Blood samples included most of the expanded thyroid clonotypes exceeding 0.001.

Trimming took off 1 base at V and 5 bases at J, with 11 bases between the two ends. Germline CDR1 reads LGHDT; CDR2 reads YNNKEL (reference sequence). The CDR3 loop spans 14 amino acids. This clonotype was detected ten times or more. Its antigen is unidentified. Clinical symptoms, serum thyroxine, TRAb, thyroid ultrasound and orbital computed tomography established diagnosis. RNA transcripts provided the source from which TCR beta CDR3 regions were amplified. The HTBI primer set drove a first-round RT-PCR of the TCR CDR3. MiXCR, run by TCRdb on the multiplex PCR reads, gives a single entry per CDR3 protein. The repertoire holds about 640,000 distinct CDR3 sequences, with about 14% as singletons.

The sequence came from a woman in her forties or fifties with Graves' ophthalmopathy. Specimen: blood. The gene calls are TRBV3-1 and TRBJ1-1; D not certain. The CDR3 DNA reads as TGTGCCAGCAGCCAAGGTGGGAGTAGAACTGAAGCTTTCTTT. It yields the protein CASSQGGSRTEAFF.